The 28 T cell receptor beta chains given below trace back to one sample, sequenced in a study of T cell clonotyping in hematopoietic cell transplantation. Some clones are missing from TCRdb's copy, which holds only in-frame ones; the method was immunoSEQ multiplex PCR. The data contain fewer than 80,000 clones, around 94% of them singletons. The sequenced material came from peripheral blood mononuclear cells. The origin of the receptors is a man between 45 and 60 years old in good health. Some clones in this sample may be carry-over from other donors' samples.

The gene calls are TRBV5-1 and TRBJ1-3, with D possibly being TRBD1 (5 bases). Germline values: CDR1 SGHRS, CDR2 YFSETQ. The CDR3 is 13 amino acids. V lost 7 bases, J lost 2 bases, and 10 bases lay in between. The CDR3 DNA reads TGCGCCAGCTCCCCAGGGCCTGGAAACACCATATATTTT. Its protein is CASSPGPGNTIYF.

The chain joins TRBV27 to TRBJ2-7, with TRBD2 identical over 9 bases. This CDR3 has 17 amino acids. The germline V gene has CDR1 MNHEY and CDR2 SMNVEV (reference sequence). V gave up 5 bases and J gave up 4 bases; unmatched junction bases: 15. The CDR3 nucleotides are TGTGCCAGCAGTCCCCTCCCCCATAGCGGGAGCGCTTACGAGCAGTACTTC. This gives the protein CASSPLPHSGSAYEQYF.

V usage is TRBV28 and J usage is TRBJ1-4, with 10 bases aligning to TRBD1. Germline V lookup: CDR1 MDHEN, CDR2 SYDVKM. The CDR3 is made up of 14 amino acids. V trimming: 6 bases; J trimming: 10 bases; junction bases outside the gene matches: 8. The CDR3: CASSARQGARKLFF. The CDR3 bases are TGTGCCAGCAGCGCTCGACAGGGGGCAAGAAAACTGTTTTTT.

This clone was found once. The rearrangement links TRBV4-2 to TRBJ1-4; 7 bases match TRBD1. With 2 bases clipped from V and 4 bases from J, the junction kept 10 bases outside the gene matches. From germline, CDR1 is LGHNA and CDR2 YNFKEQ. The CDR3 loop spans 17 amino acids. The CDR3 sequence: CASSQSTRDSLNEKLFF. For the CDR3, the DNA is TGTGCCAGCAGCCAATCCACCCGGGACAGCCTTAATGAAAAACTGTTTTTT.

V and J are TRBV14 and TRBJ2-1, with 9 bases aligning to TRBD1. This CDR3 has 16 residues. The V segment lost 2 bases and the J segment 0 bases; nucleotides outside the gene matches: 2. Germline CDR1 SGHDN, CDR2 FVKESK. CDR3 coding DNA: TGTGCCAGCAGCCAAACAGGGGGCAGCTCCTACAATGAGCAGTTCTTC. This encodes CASSQTGGSSYNEQFF.

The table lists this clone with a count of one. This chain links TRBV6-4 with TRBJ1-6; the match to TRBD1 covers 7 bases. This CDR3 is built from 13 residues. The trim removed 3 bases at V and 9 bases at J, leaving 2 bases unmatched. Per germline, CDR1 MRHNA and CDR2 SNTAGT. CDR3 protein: CASSETGSSPLHF. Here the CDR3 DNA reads TGTGCCAGCAGTGAGACAGGGAGTTCACCCCTCCACTTT.

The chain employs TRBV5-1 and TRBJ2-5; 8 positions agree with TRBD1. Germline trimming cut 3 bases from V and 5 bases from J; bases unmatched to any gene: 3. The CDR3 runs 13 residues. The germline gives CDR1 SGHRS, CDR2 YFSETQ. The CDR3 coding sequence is TGCGCCAGCAGCTCGACAGGGGCGGAGACCCAGTACTTC. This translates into CASSSTGAETQYF.

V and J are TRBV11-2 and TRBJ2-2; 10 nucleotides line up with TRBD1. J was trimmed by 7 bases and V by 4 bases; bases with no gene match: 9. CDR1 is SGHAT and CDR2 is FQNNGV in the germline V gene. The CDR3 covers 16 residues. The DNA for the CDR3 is TGTGCCAGCAGCTCCGGACAGGGGGGAGAGAACGGGGAGCTGTTTTTT. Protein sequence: CASSSGQGGENGELFF.

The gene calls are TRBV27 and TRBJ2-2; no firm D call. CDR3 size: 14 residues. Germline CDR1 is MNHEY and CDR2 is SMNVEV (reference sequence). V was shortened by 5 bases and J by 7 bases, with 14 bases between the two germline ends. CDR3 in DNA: TGTGCCAGCAGTCCCCGCACGGCGAACGGGGAGCTGTTTTTT. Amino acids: CASSPRTANGELFF.

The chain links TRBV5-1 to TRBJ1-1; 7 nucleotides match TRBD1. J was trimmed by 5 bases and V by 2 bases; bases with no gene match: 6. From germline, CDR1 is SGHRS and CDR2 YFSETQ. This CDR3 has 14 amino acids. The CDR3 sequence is CASSFTGVGTEAFF. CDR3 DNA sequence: TGCGCCAGCAGCTTTACAGGGGTAGGGACTGAAGCTTTCTTT.

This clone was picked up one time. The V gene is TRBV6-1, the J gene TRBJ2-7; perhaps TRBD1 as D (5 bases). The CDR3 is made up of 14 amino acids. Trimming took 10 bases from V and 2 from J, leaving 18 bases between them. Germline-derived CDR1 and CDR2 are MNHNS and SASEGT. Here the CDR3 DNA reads TGTGCCACCATTTGGGGCCTGTCGGCCTACGAGCAGTACTTC. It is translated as CATIWGLSAYEQYF.

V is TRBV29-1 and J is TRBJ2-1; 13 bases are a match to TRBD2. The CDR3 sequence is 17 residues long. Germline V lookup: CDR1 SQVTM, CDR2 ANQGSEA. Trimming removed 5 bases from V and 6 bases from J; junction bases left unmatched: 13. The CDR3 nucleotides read TGCAGCGTTTACGGGGGGATACTAGCGGGGGGGCCCAATGAGCAGTTCTTC. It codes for CSVYGGILAGGPNEQFF.

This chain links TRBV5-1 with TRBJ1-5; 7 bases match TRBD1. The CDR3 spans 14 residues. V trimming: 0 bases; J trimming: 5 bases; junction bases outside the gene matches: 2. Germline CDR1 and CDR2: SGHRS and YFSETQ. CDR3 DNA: TGCGCCAGCAGCTTGGGGGACAGAGATCAGCCCCAGCATTTT. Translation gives CASSLGDRDQPQHF.

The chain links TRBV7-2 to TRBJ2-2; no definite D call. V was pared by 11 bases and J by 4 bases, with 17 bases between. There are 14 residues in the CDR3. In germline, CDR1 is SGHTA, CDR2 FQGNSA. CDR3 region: CASSRRHLTGELFF. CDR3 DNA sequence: TGTGCCTCCTCAAGACGGCATCTCACCGGGGAGCTGTTTTTT. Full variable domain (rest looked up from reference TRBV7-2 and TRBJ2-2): GAGVSQSPSNKVTEKGKDVELRCDPISGHTALYWYRQSLGQGLEFLIYFQGNSAPDKSGLPSDRFSAERTGGSVSTLTIQRTQQEDSAVYLCASSRRHLTGELFFGEGSRLTVL.

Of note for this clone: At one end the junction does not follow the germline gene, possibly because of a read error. CDR3 protein: CAVGAAYEQYF. The CDR3 nucleotides read TGCGCTGTCGGGGCGGCCTACGAGCAGTACTTC. The chain uses TRBV7-2 and TRBJ2-7; D possibly uses TRBD1 or TRBD2 (5 bases each). Germline values: CDR1 SGHTA, CDR2 FQGNSA. CDR3 length: 11 residues.

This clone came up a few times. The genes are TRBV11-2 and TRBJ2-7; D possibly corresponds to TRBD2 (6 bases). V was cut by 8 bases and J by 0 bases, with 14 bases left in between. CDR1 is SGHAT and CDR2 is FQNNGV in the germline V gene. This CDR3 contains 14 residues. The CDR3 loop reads CASGTLSSSYEQYF. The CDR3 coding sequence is TGTGCCAGCGGGACTCTCTCGAGCTCCTACGAGCAGTACTTC.

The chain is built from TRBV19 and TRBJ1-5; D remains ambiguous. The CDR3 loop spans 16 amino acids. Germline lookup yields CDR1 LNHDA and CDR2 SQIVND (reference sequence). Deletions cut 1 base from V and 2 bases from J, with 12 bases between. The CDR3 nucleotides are TGTGCCAGTAGTATAGTCCGGGTCGACGGCAATCAGCCCCAGCATTTT. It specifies CASSIVRVDGNQPQHF. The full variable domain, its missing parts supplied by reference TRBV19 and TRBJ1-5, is DGGITQSPKYLFRKEGQNVTLSCEQNLNHDAMYWYRQDPGQGLRLIYYSQIVNDFQKGDIAEGYSVSREKKESFPLTVTSAQKNPTAFYLCASSIVRVDGNQPQHFGDGTRLSIL.

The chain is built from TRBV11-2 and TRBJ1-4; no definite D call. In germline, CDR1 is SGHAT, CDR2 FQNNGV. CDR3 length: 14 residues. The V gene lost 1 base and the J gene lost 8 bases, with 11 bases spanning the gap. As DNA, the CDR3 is TGTGCCAGCAGCTTAGTAAGCAGCGCGGAAAAACTGTTTTTT. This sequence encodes CASSLVSSAEKLFF.

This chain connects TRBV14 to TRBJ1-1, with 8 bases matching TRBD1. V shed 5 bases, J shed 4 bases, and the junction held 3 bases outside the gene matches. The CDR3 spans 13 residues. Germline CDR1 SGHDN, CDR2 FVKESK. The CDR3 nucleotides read TGTGCCAGCAGCAAGACAGGGGCCACTGAAGCTTTCTTT. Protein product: CASSKTGATEAFF.

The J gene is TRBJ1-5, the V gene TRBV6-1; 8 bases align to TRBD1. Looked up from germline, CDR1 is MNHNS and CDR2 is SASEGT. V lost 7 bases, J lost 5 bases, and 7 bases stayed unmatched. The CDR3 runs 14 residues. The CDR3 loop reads CASNPDRVDQPQHF. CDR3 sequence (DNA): TGTGCCAGCAACCCGGACAGGGTGGATCAGCCCCAGCATTTT.

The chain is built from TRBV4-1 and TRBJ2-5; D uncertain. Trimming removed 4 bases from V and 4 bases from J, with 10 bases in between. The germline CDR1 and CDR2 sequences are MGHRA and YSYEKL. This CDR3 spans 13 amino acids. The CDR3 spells CASSRWVGETQYF. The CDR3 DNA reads TGCGCCAGCAGCCGTTGGGTTGGAGAGACCCAGTACTTC.

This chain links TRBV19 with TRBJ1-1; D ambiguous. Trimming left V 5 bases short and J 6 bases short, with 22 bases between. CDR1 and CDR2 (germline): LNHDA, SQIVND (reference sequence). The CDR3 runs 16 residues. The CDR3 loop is CASSQTGITRGAEAFF. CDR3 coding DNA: TGTGCCAGTAGTCAGACGGGCATTACCCGCGGCGCTGAAGCTTTCTTT.

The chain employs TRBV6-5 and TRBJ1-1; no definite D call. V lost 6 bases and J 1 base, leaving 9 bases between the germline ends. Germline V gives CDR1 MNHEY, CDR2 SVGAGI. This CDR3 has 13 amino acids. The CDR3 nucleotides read TGTGCCAGCAGAAACCCAGAGAACACTGAAGCTTTCTTT. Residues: CASRNPENTEAFF.

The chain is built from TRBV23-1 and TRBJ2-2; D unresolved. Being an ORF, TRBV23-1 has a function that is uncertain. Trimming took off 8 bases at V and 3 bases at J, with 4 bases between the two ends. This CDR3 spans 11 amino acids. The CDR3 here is CASDDTGELFF. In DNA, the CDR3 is TGCGCCAGCGATGACACCGGGGAGCTGTTTTTT.

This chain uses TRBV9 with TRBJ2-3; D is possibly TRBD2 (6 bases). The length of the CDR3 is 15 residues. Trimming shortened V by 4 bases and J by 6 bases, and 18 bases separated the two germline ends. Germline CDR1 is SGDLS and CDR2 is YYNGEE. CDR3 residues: CASSPVGGASDTQYF. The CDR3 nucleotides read TGTGCCAGCAGCCCCGTGGGGGGAGCCTCTGATACGCAGTATTTT.

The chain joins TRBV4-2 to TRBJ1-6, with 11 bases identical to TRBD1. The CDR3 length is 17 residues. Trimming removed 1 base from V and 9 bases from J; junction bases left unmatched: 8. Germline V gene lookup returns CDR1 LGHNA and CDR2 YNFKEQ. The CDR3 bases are TGTGCCAGCAGCCAAGGACAGTTGGGACAGGGGGGTTCACCCCTCCACTTT. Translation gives CASSQGQLGQGGSPLHF.

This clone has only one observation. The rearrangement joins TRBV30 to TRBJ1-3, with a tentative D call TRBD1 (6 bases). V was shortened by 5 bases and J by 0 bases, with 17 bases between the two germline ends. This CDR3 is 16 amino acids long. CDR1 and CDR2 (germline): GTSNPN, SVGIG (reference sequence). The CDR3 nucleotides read TGTGCCTGGTCTGGGGGCCGGGGGGTCTCTGGAAACACCATATATTTT. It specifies CAWSGGRGVSGNTIYF. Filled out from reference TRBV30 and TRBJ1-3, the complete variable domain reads SQTIHQWPATLVQPVGSPLSLECTVEGTSNPNLYWYRQAAGRGLQLLFYSVGIGQISSEVPQNLSASRPQDRQFILSSKKLLLSDSGFYLCAWSGGRGVSGNTIYFGEGSWLTVV.

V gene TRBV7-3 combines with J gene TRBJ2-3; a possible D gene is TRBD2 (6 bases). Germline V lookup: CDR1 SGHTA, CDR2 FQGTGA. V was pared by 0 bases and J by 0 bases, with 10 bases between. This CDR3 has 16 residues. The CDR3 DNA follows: TGTGCCAGCAGCTTAACTAGCGGCCTGAGCACAGATACGCAGTATTTT. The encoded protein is CASSLTSGLSTDTQYF.